This is a list of T cell receptor beta chains from one sample in a study of sequential checkpoint blockade in melanoma. Assay used: immunoSEQ multiplex PCR; TCRdb lists only in-frame clones, some missing. The repertoire has thousands of clones, over 20% of them found once; the top ten carry roughly a tenth. The sample was tumor tissue (inferred from file names), taken from a patient given nivolumab and ipilimumab in sequence. These receptors originate from a human donor with melanoma. Each CDR3 is given with its conserved first and last residue. Fields, in order: CDR3 length, D gene, clone size, V gene, J gene, CDR3 DNA, CDR3 protein. A D gene is named only where the DNA matches it firmly. Clone size appears in some rows only: once, few, many, or a class for an expanded clone.

14	-	-	TRBV30	TRBJ1-1	TGTGCCTGGAGGGAGGGGATATCGGTCACTGAAGCTTTCTTT	CAWREGISVTEAFF
13	TRBD1	-	TRBV30	TRBJ2-3	TGTGCCTTGACAGGGACAGGACCAGATACGCAGTATTTT	CALTGTGPDTQYF
15	-	-	TRBV18	TRBJ2-3	TGTGCCAGCTCGGGGATAGAGGGGTCCGCAGATACGCAGTATTTT	CASSGIEGSADTQYF
15	-	few	TRBV5-1	TRBJ2-3	TGCGCCAGCAGTATGGGGCGGGGAGCCACAGATACGCAGTATTTT	CASSMGRGATDTQYF
14	-	-	TRBV6-8	TRBJ2-7	TGTGCCTCACGGGGAGTGTCGAGCTCCTACGAGCAGTACTTC	CASRGVSSSYEQYF
12	-	-	TRBV29-1	TRBJ2-5	TGCAGCGTTGGGCCCAGGGTCGAGACCCAGTACTTC	CSVGPRVETQYF
14	TRBD1	few	TRBV30	TRBJ1-6	TGTGCCTGGAGTCCGACAGGGGAAGATTCACCCCTCCACTTT	CAWSPTGEDSPLHF
16	TRBD2	few	TRBV5-1	TRBJ2-3	TGCGCCAGCAGCTTGTGGGGCGGGGGGGCCTCAGATACGCAGTATTTT	CASSLWGGGASDTQYF
13	-	few	TRBV7-1	TRBJ1-5	TGTGCCAGCAGCCAAGCCGACGGTCAGCCCCAGCATTTT	CASSQADGQPQHF
15	-	many	TRBV11-3	TRBJ1-5	TGTGCCAGCAGCTCGAGGGGGACCGGCAATCAGCCCCAGCATTTT	CASSSRGTGNQPQHF
15	TRBD1	-	TRBV18	TRBJ2-1	TGTGCCAGCTCACCCGGGACAGGGGCCTACAATGAGCAGTTCTTC	CASSPGTGAYNEQFF
13	-	-	TRBV10-2	TRBJ2-5	TGCGCCAGCAGCGTGGGGGGCGTAGAGACCCAGTACTTC	CASSVGGVETQYF
14	-	-	TRBV19	TRBJ1-3	TGTGCCAGTAGTGGTCCGAGGCAGGGAAACACCATATATTTT	CASSGPRQGNTIYF
17	-	few	TRBV6-8	TRBJ1-5	TGTGCCAGCAGTTACTCGGGTCATGGAGGGGTCGATCAGCCCCAGCATTTT	CASSYSGHGGVDQPQHF
13	TRBD1	-	TRBV30	TRBJ1-4	TGTGCCTGCCCGACAGGGTCCAATGAAAAACTGTTTTTT	CACPTGSNEKLFF
15	-	few	TRBV6-8	TRBJ1-3	TGTGCCAGCAGTTACTCGGGAGGCTCTGGAAACACCATATATTTT	CASSYSGGSGNTIYF
15	-	-	TRBV30	TRBJ1-4	TGTGCCTGGAGTCTACCGGGAACCCCTAATGAAAAACTGTTTTTT	CAWSLPGTPNEKLFF
15	TRBD1	many	TRBV11-3	TRBJ2-7	TGTGCCAGCAGCATACCGGGACAGGGTCCCCACGAGCAGTACTTC	CASSIPGQGPHEQYF
13	-	few	TRBV18	TRBJ2-7	TGTGCCAGCTCACCAAGTTCGGGTTACGAGCAGTACTTC	CASSPSSGYEQYF
16	TRBD1	-	TRBV19	TRBJ2-5	TGTGCCAGTAGTACCCCGGGACAGGGGTTTGGGGAGACCCAGTACTTC	CASSTPGQGFGETQYF
16	-	large	TRBV9	TRBJ2-2	TGTGCCAGCAGCCCAAACAGGGTTGTTAAGGGCGGGGAGCTGTTTTTT	CASSPNRVVKGGELFF
15	TRBD1	few	TRBV9	TRBJ2-1	TGTGCCAGCAGCCCCCAGGGACAGGGGTTCAATGAGCAGTTCTTC	CASSPQGQGFNEQFF
15	TRBD1	-	TRBV6-8	TRBJ2-7	TGTGCCAGCAGTTCTCCGGGACAGGGTTTTTCCGAGCAGTACTTC	CASSSPGQGFSEQYF
15	-	many	TRBV11-3	TRBJ2-1	TGTGCCAGCAGCTTCTCCGCAGTTCAAGGGAATGAGCAGTTCTTC	CASSFSAVQGNEQFF
13	-	few	TRBV7-2	TRBJ1-1	TGTGCCAGCAGCTTAGGGGGCAGGGTGAAAGCTTTCTTT	CASSLGGRVKAFF
12	-	few	TRBV29-1	TRBJ2-1	TGCAGCGGCCGCGGGACAGCAAATGAGCAGTTCTTC	CSGRGTANEQFF
11	-	-	TRBV30	TRBJ2-1	TGTGCCTGGGAAAGTTGGAATGAGCAGTTCTTC	CAWESWNEQFF
14	-	medium-sized	TRBV11-3	TRBJ2-3	TGTGCCAGCAATGGTCGGGAATTCACAGATACGCAGTATTTT	CASNGREFTDTQYF
17	TRBD2	few	TRBV19	TRBJ2-1	TGTGCCAGTAGTGTCCCGGCTAGCGGGCCCGCCTACAATGAGCAGTTCTTC	CASSVPASGPAYNEQFF